What follows describes a single T cell receptor beta chain. These data belong to a study of T cells in tuberculosis. Some clones are missing from TCRdb's copy, which holds only in-frame ones; the method was immunoSEQ multiplex PCR. Seen here are 35,000 to 45,000 clones, approximately 94% observed once, and the top ten hold 12%. The germline V gene has CDR1 MNHNS and CDR2 SASEGT. This CDR3 contains 15 residues. V lost 11 bases and J lost 8, with 25 bases in between. Sequenced input: PBMCs. The J gene is TRBJ1-5, the V gene TRBV6-1, with D possibly being TRBD1 (6 bases). The receptor was derived from a donor aged 5-35 years with latent tuberculosis or without tuberculosis infection. Some clones in this sample may be carry-over from other donors' samples. The CDR3 loop is CAAFSTGLRSEPQHF. CDR3 sequence (DNA): TGTGCCGCCTTTTCGACAGGTCTTAGGAGCGAGCCCCAGCATTTT.